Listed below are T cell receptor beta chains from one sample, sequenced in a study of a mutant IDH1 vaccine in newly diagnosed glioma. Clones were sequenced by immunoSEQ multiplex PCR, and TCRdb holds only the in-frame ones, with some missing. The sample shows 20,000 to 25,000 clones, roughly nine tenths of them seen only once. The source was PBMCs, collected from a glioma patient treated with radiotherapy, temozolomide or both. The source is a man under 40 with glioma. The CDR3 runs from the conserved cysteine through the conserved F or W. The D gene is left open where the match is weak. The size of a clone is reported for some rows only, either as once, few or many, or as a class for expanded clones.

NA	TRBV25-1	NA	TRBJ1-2	CASWHNYGYTF	TGTGCCAGCTGGCATAACTATGGCTACACCTTC
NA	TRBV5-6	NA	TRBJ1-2	CASSSGYHYGYTF	TGTGCCAGCAGCTCCGGCTACCACTATGGCTACACCTTC
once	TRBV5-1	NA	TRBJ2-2	CASSPNPLTTGELFF	TGCGCCAGCAGCCCAAACCCTCTAACAACCGGGGAGCTGTTTTTT
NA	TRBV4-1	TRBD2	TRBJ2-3	CASSPSAGGADTQYF	TGCGCCAGCAGCCCCTCAGCGGGGGGCGCGGATACGCAGTATTTT
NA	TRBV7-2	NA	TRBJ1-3	CASSLEDRPGNTIYF	TGTGCCAGCAGCTTAGAAGACAGGCCAGGAAACACCATATATTTT
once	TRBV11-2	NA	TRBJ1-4	CASSLGGLLQKLFF	TGTGCCAGCAGCTTAGGGGGTCTGTTACAAAAACTGTTTTTT
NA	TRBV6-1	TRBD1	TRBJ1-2	CASSARAGGGYGYTF	TGTGCCAGCAGTGCAAGGGCAGGGGGCGGCTATGGCTACACCTTC
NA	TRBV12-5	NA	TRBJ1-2	CASGFGGGANYGYTF	TGTGCTAGTGGTTTCGGCGGAGGAGCTAACTATGGCTACACCTTC
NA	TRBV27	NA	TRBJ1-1	CASSHRDWGTEAFF	TGTGCCAGCAGTCACCGGGACTGGGGCACTGAAGCTTTCTTT
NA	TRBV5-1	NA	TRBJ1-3	CASSLVGFPGNTIYF	TGCGCCAGCAGCTTGGTGGGCTTTCCGGGAAACACCATATATTTT
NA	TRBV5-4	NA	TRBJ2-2	CASSPEGANTGELFF	TGTGCCAGCAGCCCTGAGGGCGCGAACACCGGGGAGCTGTTTTTT
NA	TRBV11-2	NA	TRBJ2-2	CASSLEINTGELFF	TGTGCCAGCAGCTTAGAAATAAACACCGGGGAGCTGTTTTTT
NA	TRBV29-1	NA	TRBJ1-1	CSVEGSGGSHTEAFF	TGCAGCGTTGAGGGTTCGGGCGGGAGTCACACTGAAGCTTTCTTT
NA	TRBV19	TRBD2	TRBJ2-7	CASSMSSGSYEQYF	TGTGCCAGTAGTATGTCTAGCGGGTCTTACGAGCAGTACTTC
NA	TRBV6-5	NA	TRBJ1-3	CASSYFGRAGNTIYF	TGTGCCAGCAGTTACTTCGGCCGCGCGGGAAACACCATATATTTT
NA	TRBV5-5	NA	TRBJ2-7	CASSFEGSHYEQYF	TGTGCCAGCAGCTTTGAGGGCAGTCACTACGAGCAGTACTTC
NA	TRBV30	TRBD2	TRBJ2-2	CAWSVGWLAGDDGELFF	TGTGCCTGGAGTGTAGGTTGGCTAGCGGGAGATGACGGGGAGCTGTTTTTT
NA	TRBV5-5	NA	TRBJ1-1	CASSLGQINTEAFF	TGTGCCAGCAGCTTGGGACAGATTAACACTGAAGCTTTCTTT
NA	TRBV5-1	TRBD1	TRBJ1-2	CASSGTGNYGYTF	TGCGCCAGTTCCGGGACAGGGAACTATGGCTACACCTTC
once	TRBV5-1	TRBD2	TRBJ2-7	CASRFLAGSYEQYF	TGCGCCAGCAGATTCCTAGCGGGGTCCTACGAGCAGTACTTC
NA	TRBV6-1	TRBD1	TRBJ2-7	CASSEDRDYEQYF	TGTGCCAGCTCGGAGGACAGGGACTACGAGCAGTACTTC
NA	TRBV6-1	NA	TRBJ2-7	CASRVAGSSYEQYF	TGTGCCAGCAGAGTGGCAGGTTCCTCCTACGAGCAGTACTTC
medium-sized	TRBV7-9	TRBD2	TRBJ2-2	CASSPGTSGRRGTGELFF	TGTGCCAGCAGCCCAGGGACTAGCGGGAGAAGAGGCACCGGGGAGCTGTTTTTT
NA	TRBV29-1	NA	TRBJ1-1	CSVEDGPPEETEAFF	TGCAGCGTTGAAGACGGACCTCCGGAGGAGACTGAAGCTTTCTTT
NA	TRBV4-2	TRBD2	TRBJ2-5	CASSQSGNEQTQYF	TGTGCCAGCAGCCAAAGCGGGAACGAGCAGACCCAGTACTTC
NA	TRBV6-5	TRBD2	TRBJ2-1	CASSYVLAGGDNEQFF	TGTGCCAGCAGTTACGTACTAGCGGGAGGTGACAATGAGCAGTTCTTC
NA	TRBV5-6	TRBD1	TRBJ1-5	CASSRGQGHQPQHF	TGTGCCAGCAGCCGGGGACAGGGACATCAGCCCCAGCATTTT
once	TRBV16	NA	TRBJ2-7	CASSQRLRTVNEQYF	TGTGCCAGCAGCCAAAGGCTCCGGACGGTGAATGAGCAGTACTTC
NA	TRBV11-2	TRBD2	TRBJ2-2	CASSFVLAGGTGELFF	TGTGCCAGCAGCTTCGTACTAGCGGGAGGGACCGGGGAGCTGTTTTTT
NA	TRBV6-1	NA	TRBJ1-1	CASSAKGLGTEAFF	TGTGCCAGCAGCGCTAAGGGCTTGGGCACTGAAGCTTTCTTT
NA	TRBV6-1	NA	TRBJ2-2	CASSNGLTIGELFF	TGTGCCAGCAGCAACGGACTGACCATTGGGGAGCTGTTTTTT
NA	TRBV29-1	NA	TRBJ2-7	CSVEGVEGVQDEQYF	TGCAGCGTTGAAGGTGTTGAGGGGGTTCAGGACGAGCAGTACTTC
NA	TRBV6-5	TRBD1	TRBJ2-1	CASSLPGQGVNEQFF	TGTGCCAGCAGTTTACCGGGACAGGGGGTCAATGAGCAGTTCTTC
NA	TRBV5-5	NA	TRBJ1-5	CASSLADLGNQPQHF	TGTGCCAGCAGCTTGGCGGATCTCGGCAATCAGCCCCAGCATTTT
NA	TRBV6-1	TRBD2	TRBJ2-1	CASSEGLAGGTWQVRFF	TGTGCCAGCAGTGAAGGGCTAGCGGGAGGAACCTGGCAGGTTCGGTTCTTC
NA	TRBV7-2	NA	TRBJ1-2	CASSLGGTANYGYTF	TGTGCCAGCAGCTTAGGGGGGACTGCGAACTATGGCTACACCTTC
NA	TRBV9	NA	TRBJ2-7	CASSAVAALSYEQYF	TGTGCCAGCAGCGCGGTAGCGGCACTTTCCTACGAGCAGTACTTC
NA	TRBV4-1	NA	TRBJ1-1	CASSHIERRTTEAFF	TGCGCCAGCAGTCATATTGAACGGAGGACCACTGAAGCTTTCTTT
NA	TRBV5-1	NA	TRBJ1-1	CASSLYSGANTEAFF	TGCGCCAGCAGCCTCTATTCAGGGGCCAACACTGAAGCTTTCTTT
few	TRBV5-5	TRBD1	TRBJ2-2	CASSEGQGYTGELFF	TGTGCCAGCAGCGAAGGACAGGGTTACACCGGGGAGCTGTTTTTT
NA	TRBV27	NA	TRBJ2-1	CASSVGGNEQFF	TGTGCCAGCAGCGTCGGAGGCAATGAGCAGTTCTTC
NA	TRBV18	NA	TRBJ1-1	CASSPQGYTEAFF	TGTGCCAGCTCACCACAGGGTTATACTGAAGCTTTCTTT
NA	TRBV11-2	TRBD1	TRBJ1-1	CASSRRVDREVEAFF	TGTGCCAGCAGCCGTAGGGTGGACAGGGAGGTTGAAGCTTTCTTT
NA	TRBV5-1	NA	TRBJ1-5	CASSLTGSYSNQPQHF	TGCGCCAGCAGCTTAACAGGGTCTTATAGCAATCAGCCCCAGCATTTT
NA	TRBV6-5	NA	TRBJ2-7	CASSYGARGEQYF	TGTGCCAGCAGTTACGGAGCGAGGGGCGAGCAGTACTTC
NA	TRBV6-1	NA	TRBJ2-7	CASSEAAVPQIYEQYF	TGTGCCAGCAGTGAAGCGGCGGTACCTCAAATCTACGAGCAGTACTTC
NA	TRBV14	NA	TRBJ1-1	CASSLASPAGAFF	TGTGCCAGCAGCCTCGCCTCCCCCGCGGGGGCTTTCTTT
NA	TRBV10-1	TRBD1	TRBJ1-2	CASIRDRDGYTF	TGCGCCAGCATTAGGGACAGGGATGGCTACACCTTC
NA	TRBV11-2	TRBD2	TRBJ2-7	CASSLAAGGRRTYEQYF	TGTGCCAGCAGCTTAGCAGCGGGAGGGAGACGGACCTACGAGCAGTACTTC
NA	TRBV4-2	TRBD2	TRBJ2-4	CASSQTRTSGNIQYF	TGTGCCAGCAGCCAAACTCGGACTAGCGGGAACATTCAGTACTTC
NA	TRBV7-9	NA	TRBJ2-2	CASSSRLLNTGELFF	TGTGCCAGCAGTTCGCGACTGCTGAACACCGGGGAGCTGTTTTTT
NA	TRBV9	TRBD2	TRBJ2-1	CASSDRIGTSGYNEQFF	TGTGCCAGCAGCGATCGCATCGGGACTAGCGGATACAATGAGCAGTTCTTC
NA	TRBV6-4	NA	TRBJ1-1	CASSDQSATEAFF	TGTGCCAGCAGTGACCAGTCGGCCACTGAAGCTTTCTTT
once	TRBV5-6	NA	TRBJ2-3	CASSLAGTLERKTDTQYF	TGTGCCAGCAGCTTGGCCGGGACATTGGAGCGGAAAACAGATACGCAGTATTTT
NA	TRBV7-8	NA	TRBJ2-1	CASSSHGEGRGRDNEQFF	TGTGCCAGCAGCTCCCACGGGGAAGGCAGGGGACGCGACAATGAGCAGTTCTTC
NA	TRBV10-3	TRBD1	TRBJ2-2	CATRDRDGTGELFF	TGTGCCACCAGGGACAGGGACGGCACCGGGGAGCTGTTTTTT
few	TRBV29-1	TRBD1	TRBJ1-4	CSVAQGAWEKLFF	TGCAGCGTTGCACAGGGGGCTTGGGAAAAACTGTTTTTT
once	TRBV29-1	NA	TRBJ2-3	CSAHGPGDMTDTQYF	TGCAGCGCCCATGGTCCAGGGGATATGACAGATACGCAGTATTTT
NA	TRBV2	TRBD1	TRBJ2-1	CASSRGRETYNEQFF	TGTGCCAGCAGCAGGGGGCGGGAAACCTACAATGAGCAGTTCTTC